Each of the 29 T cell receptor beta chains below was sequenced from the same sample in a study of shared clonotypes between healthy human individuals. Produced via immunoSEQ multiplex PCR; TCRdb's table is partial and in-frame only. The table shows 600,000 to 700,000 clones, with less than 80% occurring only once. Sequenced: memory CD4+ T cells sorted from blood. Subset reported: CD45RA-negative fraction. The source is a woman aged 30 to 39 in good health.

This clone was seen a single time. V and J are TRBV11-3 and TRBJ2-5, with a possible D match to TRBD2 (5 bases). Trimming removed 1 base at V and 5 bases at J, with 8 bases between. The germline gives CDR1 SGHNT, CDR2 YENEEA. The CDR3 is 13 amino acids. The CDR3 DNA sequence: TGTGCCAGCAGCTTAGGAGGGTACGAGACCCAGTACTTC. Its protein is CASSLGGYETQYF.

The rearrangement joins TRBV11-2 to TRBJ1-4; 8 bases match TRBD1. V was pared by 5 bases and J by 5 bases, with 7 bases of the junction left unmatched. This CDR3 has 15 residues. Germline values: CDR1 SGHAT, CDR2 FQNNGV. The CDR3 here is CASSPRQGLNEKLFF. Here the CDR3 DNA reads TGTGCCAGCAGCCCCCGACAGGGGTTAAATGAAAAACTGTTTTTT.

To note about this clone: A much larger clone is a single base away; this may be a read error. Other DNA sequences in this specimen translate into the identical CDR3. The chain combines TRBV7-6 with TRBJ1-1; tentative D call: TRBD1 (6 bases). The V and J ends lost 5 bases and 3 bases respectively, with 10 bases between them. This CDR3 has 13 residues. Germline V CDR1 and CDR2: SGHVS, FNYEAQ. The chain's CDR3 is CASSPQGYTEAFF. The CDR3, as DNA: TGTGCCAGCAGCCCCCAGGGGTACACTGAAGCTTTCTTT.

This clone was picked up a small number of times. The chain is built from TRBV15 and TRBJ2-6; D may be TRBD2 (6 bases). The CDR3 covers 16 residues. Germline CDR1 reads LNHNV; CDR2 reads YYDKDF (reference sequence). The ends were cut back, 5 bases at V and 0 bases at J, with 11 bases in the middle. DNA of the CDR3: TGTGCCACCAGCGGAGGGGCTGGCTCTGGGGCCAACGTCCTGACTTTC. It encodes CATSGGAGSGANVLTF. The full variable domain, with the rest looked up from reference TRBV15 and TRBJ2-6, is DAMVIQNPRYQVTQFGKPVTLSCSQTLNHNVMYWYQQKSSQAPKLLFHYYDKDFNNEADTPDNFQSRRPNTSFCFLDIRSPGLGDTAMYLCATSGGAGSGANVLTFGAGSRLTVL.

The J gene is TRBJ2-7, the V gene TRBV2; no clear D gene. Trimming took 1 base from V and 8 from J, leaving 15 bases between them. CDR3 size: 14 residues. Germline lookup yields CDR1 SNHLY and CDR2 FYNNEI. As DNA, the CDR3 is TGTGCCAGCAGTGAAGGGCAGAGCTCCAATAAGCAGTACTTC. It translates to CASSEGQSSNKQYF.

The chain employs TRBV19 and TRBJ1-5; 9 nucleotides line up with TRBD1. Germline V lookup: CDR1 LNHDA, CDR2 SQIVND (reference sequence). The CDR3 runs 16 residues. V was pared by 7 bases and J by 3 bases, with 10 bases of the junction left unmatched. CDR3 sequence (DNA): TGTGCCAGTACGAAAGGGACAGGGAGGGCCAATCAGCCCCAGCATTTT. This gives the protein CASTKGTGRANQPQHF. Filled out from reference TRBV19 and TRBJ1-5, the complete variable domain reads DGGITQSPKYLFRKEGQNVTLSCEQNLNHDAMYWYRQDPGQGLRLIYYSQIVNDFQKGDIAEGYSVSREKKESFPLTVTSAQKNPTAFYLCASTKGTGRANQPQHFGDGTRLSIL.

The chain carries TRBV12-5 and TRBJ1-4, with D hard to call. The germline V gene encodes CDR1 LGHNT and CDR2 FRNRAP. The CDR3 has 16 residues. The V gene lost 5 bases and the J gene lost 6 bases, with 19 bases spanning the gap. CDR3 amino acids: CASGPSHVRFDEKLFF. The DNA for the CDR3 is TGTGCTAGTGGTCCCTCCCACGTTCGTTTCGATGAAAAACTGTTTTTT.

In this sample, this clone turned up many times. This sequence joins TRBV5-1 and TRBJ1-2; possible D gene TRBD1, 5 bases. Germline CDR1 SGHRS, CDR2 YFSETQ. This CDR3 has 13 amino acids. The V end was cut by 4 bases, the J end by 6 bases, with 13 bases between. For the CDR3, the DNA is TGCGCCAGCAGCGACTCTCCCAGGGATGGCTACACCTTC. Amino acids: CASSDSPRDGYTF.

This chain links TRBV6-6 with TRBJ2-6; perhaps TRBD1 as D (5 bases). The CDR3 loop spans 16 amino acids. Per the germline V gene, CDR1 is MNHNY and CDR2 is SVGAGI (reference sequence). Trimming cost V 6 bases and J 0 bases, with 12 bases left between them. The CDR3 nucleotides read TGTGCCAGCAGCAACAGGATCAGCTCTGGGGCCAACGTCCTGACTTTC. Amino acids: CASSNRISSGANVLTF.

V is TRBV7-6 and J is TRBJ2-2, with 7 bases aligning to TRBD1. The V and J ends lost 6 bases and 1 base, in that order; junction bases with no gene match: 5. Germline assignment: CDR1 SGHVS and CDR2 FNYEAQ. The CDR3 loop spans 15 amino acids. CDR3 coding DNA: TGTGCCAGCAGTTACCGACAGGGGAACACCGGGGAGCTGTTTTTT. As protein: CASSYRQGNTGELFF.

For this clone: Being one base from a much bigger clone, this may be a read error. The same CDR3 can be traced to other DNA sequences in this sample. The chain is built from TRBV7-3 and TRBJ1-1; D unresolved. Germline V CDR1 and CDR2: SGHTA, FQGTGA. CDR3 size: 13 residues. Trimming took off 4 bases at V and 3 bases at J, with 9 bases between the two ends. DNA of the CDR3: TGTGCCAGCAGCTCGCAAAGGGACACTGAAGCTTTCTTT. This gives the protein CASSSQRDTEAFF.

J is TRBJ2-7 and V is TRBV11-2, with D tentatively TRBD1 (6 bases). Trimming cost V 4 bases and J 0 bases, with 13 bases left between them. CDR3 length: 15 amino acids. CDR1 is SGHAT, CDR2 FQNNGV, per germline. CDR3: CASSSFDRSSYEQYF. CDR3 DNA sequence: TGTGCCAGCAGCTCCTTTGACAGGAGCTCCTACGAGCAGTACTTC.

The rearrangement links TRBV13 to TRBJ1-1; possibly TRBD1 for D (5 bases). The germline V gene has CDR1 PRHDT and CDR2 FYEKMQ (reference sequence). V was trimmed by 5 bases and J by 6 bases, leaving 16 bases between them. The length of the CDR3 is 14 residues. The DNA for the CDR3 is TGTGCCAGCAGCCCCGGGAGTTACAGGTCTGAAGCTTTCTTT. Translation: CASSPGSYRSEAFF.

The chain employs TRBV28 and TRBJ1-3; D ambiguous. V lost 6 bases, J lost 0 bases, and 9 bases lay in between. The CDR3 spans 14 residues. Germline V gene sequence: CDR1 MDHEN, CDR2 SYDVKM. The chain's CDR3 is CASRTWSSGNTIYF. The CDR3 DNA follows: TGTGCCAGCAGGACTTGGAGCTCTGGAAACACCATATATTTT.

Worth noting for this clone: A much bigger clone sits one base away, suggesting this may be a read error. Other DNA sequences within the sample encode an identical CDR3. The J gene is TRBJ1-1, the V gene TRBV7-2; D perhaps matches TRBD1 (6 bases). Germline lookup yields CDR1 SGHTA and CDR2 FQGNSA. V dropped 5 bases and J dropped 5 bases, with 12 bases sitting between them. This CDR3 is 13 amino acids long. The CDR3 coding sequence is TGTGCCAGCAGCATACAGGGAGATACTGAAGCTTTCTTT. Translated: CASSIQGDTEAFF.

This clone was observed a few times. The CDR3 loop reads CASSLMRGGAYEQYF. As DNA, the CDR3 is TGTGCCAGCAGCCTCATGAGGGGAGGGGCCTACGAGCAGTACTTC. The gene calls are TRBV13 and TRBJ2-7, with 7 nucleotides matching TRBD2. Trimming removed 5 bases from V and 2 bases from J; junction bases left unmatched: 9. CDR1 is PRHDT and CDR2 is FYEKMQ in the germline V gene (reference sequence). This CDR3 region has 15 residues.

In this sample, this clone turned up once. The J gene is TRBJ2-3, the V gene TRBV29-1; D perhaps matches TRBD2 (6 bases). This CDR3 contains 15 residues. Trimming removed 7 bases at V and 0 bases at J, with 17 bases between. Germline CDR1 reads SQVTM; CDR2 reads ANQGSEA. This CDR3 is CSAEVAGLSTDTQYF. CDR3 in DNA: TGCAGCGCCGAGGTGGCGGGACTTAGCACAGATACGCAGTATTTT.

V is TRBV29-1 and J is TRBJ2-5; no clear D gene. The CDR3 is 14 residues long. Germline CDR1 SQVTM, CDR2 ANQGSEA. The chain's CDR3 is CGFTPLTEQETQYF. Here the CDR3 DNA reads TGCGGATTCACCCCCCTTACAGAGCAAGAGACCCAGTACTTC.

This chain uses TRBV7-9 with TRBJ2-7, with D possibly being TRBD1 or TRBD2 (6 bases each). Trimming cost V 4 bases and J 6 bases, with 13 bases left between them. CDR3 length: 13 residues. The germline V gene encodes CDR1 SEHNR and CDR2 FQNEAQ (reference sequence). CDR3 in DNA: TGTGCCAGCAGCTCACAGGGAGGTGGCGAGCAGTACTTC. Translation gives CASSSQGGGEQYF.

In its sample, this clone was seen a few times. An end of the junction differs from the germline gene, which may be a read error. The chain recombines TRBV4-1 with TRBJ1-2; no definite D call. Germline values: CDR1 MGHRA, CDR2 YSYEKL. The CDR3 has 13 residues. CDR3 sequence (DNA): TGCGCCAGCAGCCAAGATAATATAAGGGAATTAAGCTTC. This codes for CASSQDNIRELSF.

The table lists this clone with a count of one. The chain is built from TRBV28 and TRBJ2-7; 9 nucleotides agree with TRBD2. Germline CDR1 and CDR2: MDHEN and SYDVKM. This CDR3 spans 18 amino acids. The V and J ends lost 3 bases and 0 bases, in that order; junction bases with no gene match: 12. The CDR3 bases are TGTGCCAGCAGTTTCCCTTTCGAGCTAGCGGGGAGCTCCTACGAGCAGTACTTC. Encoded protein: CASSFPFELAGSSYEQYF.

The genes are TRBV11-2 and TRBJ2-5, with D tentatively TRBD2 (6 bases). This CDR3 has 14 amino acids. V lost 4 bases and J lost 2, with 11 bases in between. Germline CDR1 is SGHAT and CDR2 is FQNNGV. The CDR3 loop is CASSYGRLQETQYF. The CDR3 coding sequence is TGTGCCAGCAGCTACGGGAGACTACAAGAGACCCAGTACTTC.

The rearrangement uses TRBV6-5 and TRBJ1-5; D remains unclear. In germline, CDR1 is MNHEY, CDR2 SVGAGI. The CDR3 covers 15 residues. Trimming took 0 bases from V and 4 from J, leaving 10 bases between them. The CDR3 is CASSYSYDRNQPQHF. The CDR3, as DNA: TGTGCCAGCAGTTACTCTTATGACCGGAATCAGCCCCAGCATTTT.

J is TRBJ1-1 and V is TRBV6-1; 8 nucleotides match TRBD1. V lost 0 bases and J lost 6; bases outside the gene matches: 0. The CDR3 sequence is 13 residues long. Germline V gene sequence: CDR1 MNHNS, CDR2 SASEGT. The CDR3 loop reads CASSEARGPEAFF. Here the CDR3 DNA reads TGTGCCAGCAGTGAAGCCAGGGGGCCTGAAGCTTTCTTT.

The chain carries TRBV28 and TRBJ1-4; TRBD1 is a possible D gene (6 bases). This CDR3 comprises 14 residues. Germline values: CDR1 MDHEN, CDR2 SYDVKM. The V end was cut by 5 bases, the J end by 6 bases, with 13 bases between. The CDR3 coding sequence is TGTGCCAGCAGTGTGGGGGGCGCCGATGAAAAACTGTTTTTT. This translates into CASSVGGADEKLFF.

V is TRBV2 and J is TRBJ2-1; D is ambiguous. Germline V CDR1 and CDR2: SNHLY, FYNNEI. The CDR3 totals 14 residues. V was cut by 5 bases and J by 1 base, with 9 bases left in between. The CDR3 DNA sequence: TGTGCCAGCAGTAGACATATATCCTACAATGAGCAGTTCTTC. Its protein product is CASSRHISYNEQFF.

V usage is TRBV18 and J usage is TRBJ2-4; TRBD2 agrees at 7 bases. With V trimmed by 3 bases and J by 5 bases, 10 bases remained unmatched. The V gene's germline CDR1 is KGHSH and CDR2 LQKENI. This CDR3 spans 16 amino acids. The CDR3 here is CASSPASGGKQNIQYF. The CDR3 nucleotides are TGTGCCAGCTCACCTGCGTCGGGAGGCAAGCAAAACATTCAGTACTTC.

This clone was seen just once. The chain carries TRBV7-2 and TRBJ2-2; 9 bases map to TRBD1. The CDR3 spans 16 residues. Unmatched junction bases numbered 10, after V lost 7 bases and J lost 4 bases. In germline, CDR1 is SGHTA, CDR2 FQGNSA. CDR3 coding DNA: TGTGCCAGCACTGTAGGGGGACAGGGTATCACCGGGGAGCTGTTTTTT. Encoded protein: CASTVGGQGITGELFF.

The chain carries TRBV7-2 and TRBJ2-5; TRBD2 aligns across 8 bases. Trimming at V came to 7 bases and at J to 5 bases, leaving 3 bases not matched to a gene. Germline V lookup: CDR1 SGHTA, CDR2 FQGNSA. The CDR3 is 12 residues long. The CDR3 DNA reads TGTGCCAGCATCGCTAGCGGGGAGACCCAGTACTTC. This codes for CASIASGETQYF.